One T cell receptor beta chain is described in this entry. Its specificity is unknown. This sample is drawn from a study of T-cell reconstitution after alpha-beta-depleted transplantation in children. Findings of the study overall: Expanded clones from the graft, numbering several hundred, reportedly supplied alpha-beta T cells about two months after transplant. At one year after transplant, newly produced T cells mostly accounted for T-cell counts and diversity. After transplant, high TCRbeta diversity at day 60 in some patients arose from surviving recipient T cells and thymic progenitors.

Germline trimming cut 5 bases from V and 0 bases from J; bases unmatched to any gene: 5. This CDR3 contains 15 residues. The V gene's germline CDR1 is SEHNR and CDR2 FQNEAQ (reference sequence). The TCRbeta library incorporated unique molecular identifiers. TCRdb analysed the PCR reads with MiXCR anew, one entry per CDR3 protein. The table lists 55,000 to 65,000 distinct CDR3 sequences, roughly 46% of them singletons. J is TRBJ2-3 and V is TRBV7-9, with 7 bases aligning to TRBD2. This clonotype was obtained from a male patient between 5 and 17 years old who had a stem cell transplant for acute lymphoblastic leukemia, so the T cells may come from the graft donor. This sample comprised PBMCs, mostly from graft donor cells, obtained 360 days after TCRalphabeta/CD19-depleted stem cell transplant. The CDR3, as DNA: TGTGCCAGCAGCCTCAAGCGGGAAAGCACAGATACGCAGTATTTT. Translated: CASSLKRESTDTQYF.